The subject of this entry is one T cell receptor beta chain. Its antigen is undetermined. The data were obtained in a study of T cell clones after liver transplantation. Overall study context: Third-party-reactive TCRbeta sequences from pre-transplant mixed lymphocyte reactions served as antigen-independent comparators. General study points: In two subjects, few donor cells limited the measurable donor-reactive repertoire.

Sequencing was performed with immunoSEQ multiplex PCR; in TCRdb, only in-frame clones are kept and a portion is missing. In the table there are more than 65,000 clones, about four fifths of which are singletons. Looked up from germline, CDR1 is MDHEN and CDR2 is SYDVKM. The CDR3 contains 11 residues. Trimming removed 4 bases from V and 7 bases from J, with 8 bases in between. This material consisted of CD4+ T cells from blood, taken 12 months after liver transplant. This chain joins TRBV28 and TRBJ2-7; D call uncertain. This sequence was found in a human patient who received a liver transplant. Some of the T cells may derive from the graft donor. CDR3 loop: CASSSPREQYF. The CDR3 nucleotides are TGTGCCAGCAGTTCCCCTAGGGAGCAGTACTTC.